A single sample gave rise to the 14 T cell receptor beta chains below, sequenced in a study of graft-versus-host responses after intestinal transplantation. Measured with immunoSEQ multiplex PCR; TCRdb has only the in-frame clones, and not every one. The table lists 86,000 or so clones, around nine tenths of them singletons. These receptors are not linked to any known antigen. This specimen consisted of unstimulated CD8+ T cells sorted from spleen or lymph node cells, obtained before intestinal transplant. The source of these receptors is a human donor who received an intestinal transplant.

This chain joins TRBV6-5 and TRBJ2-5; no reliable D call. TRBJ2-7 explains the end of the DNA better; the J call may be wrong. This CDR3 is 16 amino acids long. Germline V gene data show CDR1 as MNHEY and CDR2 as SVGAGI. The CDR3 here is CASSWRDSPAAYEQYF. The CDR3 coding sequence is TGTGCCAGCAGTTGGAGAGATAGTCCAGCTGCCTACGAGCAGTACTTC.

Comment on this clone: Mismatch with germline at one junction end may stem from a read error. The V call is TRBV5-6, the J call TRBJ2-5; TRBD2 matches at 9 bases. The CDR3 loop spans 16 amino acids. Germline V CDR1 and CDR2: SGHDT, YYEEEE. The CDR3 loop reads CASRLAGAGGPETQYF. The DNA for the CDR3 is TGTGCCAGCAGGTTGGCCGGGGCGGGGGGGCCAGAGACCCAGTACTTC.

V is TRBV6-5 and J is TRBJ1-1; a weak D match, TRBD1 (5 bases). CDR3 length equals 12 residues. The V and J ends lost 1 base and 8 bases respectively, with 8 bases between them. CDR1 is MNHEY, CDR2 SVGAGI, per germline. The CDR3 sequence: CASSYYPGEAFF. The DNA for the CDR3 is TGTGCCAGCAGTTACTATCCAGGGGAAGCTTTCTTT.

This chain joins TRBV19 and TRBJ2-7, with 10 nucleotides matching TRBD1. The CDR3 loop spans 14 amino acids. The V gene end was trimmed by 6 bases and the J gene end by 4 bases; junction bases not matched to a gene: 6. Germline V gene lookup returns CDR1 LNHDA and CDR2 SQIVND (reference sequence). The CDR3 sequence is CASRMTGGGYEQYF. CDR3 in DNA: TGTGCCAGTAGGATGACAGGGGGCGGATACGAGCAGTACTTC.

V is TRBV6-5 and J is TRBJ2-7; D possibly corresponds to TRBD1 (5 bases). Germline V gene data show CDR1 as MNHEY and CDR2 as SVGAGI. Trimming took off 0 bases at V and 5 bases at J, with 8 bases between the two ends. The CDR3 is 13 amino acids. CDR3 residues: CASSYSIGDEQYF. The DNA of the CDR3 is TGTGCCAGCAGTTACTCGATAGGGGACGAGCAGTACTTC.

The chain links TRBV10-2 to TRBJ1-1; D is uncertain. The CDR3 has 15 residues. Between the trimmed V and J ends, which lost 2 bases and 4 bases, there was a span of 14 bases. Per germline, CDR1 WSHSY and CDR2 SAAADI. This chain's CDR3 is CASSEPPRGGTEAFF. The CDR3 DNA reads as TGCGCCAGCAGTGAGCCCCCCCGTGGAGGCACTGAAGCTTTCTTT.

The chain is built from TRBV6-5 and TRBJ1-1; D uncertain. The CDR3 sequence is 13 residues long. Germline V CDR1 and CDR2: MNHEY, SVGAGI. The V end lost 2 bases, the J end lost 3 bases, and 7 bases lay between the germline ends. The CDR3 loop reads CASSYAGDTEAFF. Here the CDR3 DNA reads TGTGCCAGCAGTTACGCCGGGGACACTGAAGCTTTCTTT.

The J gene is TRBJ1-2, the V gene TRBV14, with D hard to call. Germline V CDR1 and CDR2: SGHDN, FVKESK. Trimming pared 2 bases from V and 0 bases from J, leaving 16 bases between. The CDR3 length is 17 residues. DNA of the CDR3: TGTGCCAGCAGCCAAATGGAATCCAAACGACCTAACTATGGCTACACCTTC. Encoded protein: CASSQMESKRPNYGYTF. Full variable domain (missing parts from reference TRBV14 and TRBJ1-2): EAGVTQFPSHSVIEKGQTVTLRCDPISGHDNLYWYRRVMGKEIKFLLHFVKESKQDESGMPNNRFLAERTGGTYSTLKVQPAELEDSGVYFCASSQMESKRPNYGYTFGSGTRLTVV.

This clone was counted once. The rearrangement links TRBV5-1 to TRBJ2-1, with D maybe TRBD1 (6 bases). V lost 2 bases and J 8 bases, leaving 14 bases between the germline ends. There are 14 residues in the CDR3. Per germline, CDR1 SGHRS and CDR2 YFSETQ. CDR3 nucleotides: TGCGCCAGCAGCTTTAATCATGGGGGCGATGAGCAGTTCTTC. Amino acids: CASSFNHGGDEQFF.

The V and J genes are TRBV11-3 and TRBJ2-7; D gene unclear. The V and J ends lost 11 bases and 7 bases respectively, with 18 bases between them. The CDR3 runs 12 residues. From germline, CDR1 is SGHNT and CDR2 YENEEA. The CDR3 DNA reads as TGTGCCCCTACAGTGACCCTCGGAGAGCAGTACTTC. This sequence encodes CAPTVTLGEQYF.

The chain is built from TRBV19 and TRBJ2-3; D perhaps matches TRBD1 (6 bases). Between the trimmed V and J ends, which lost 4 bases and 0 bases, there was a span of 17 bases. Per the germline V gene, CDR1 is LNHDA and CDR2 is SQIVND (reference sequence). There are 17 residues in the CDR3. The CDR3 nucleotides read TGTGCCAGTAGTACCCAGTCGTGGGGACATAGCACAGATACGCAGTATTTT. It codes for CASSTQSWGHSTDTQYF.

This clone showed up just once. This sequence joins TRBV7-6 and TRBJ2-7; no clear D. Trimming took off 2 bases at V and 4 bases at J, with 15 bases between the two ends. The CDR3 loop spans 15 amino acids. Germline loops: CDR1 SGHVS, CDR2 FNYEAQ. The DNA of the CDR3 is TGTGCCAGCAGCTTAATCCCCAGTAGCTCATACGAGCAGTACTTC. Its protein is CASSLIPSSSYEQYF. The whole variable domain, remainder taken from reference TRBV7-6 and TRBJ2-7, is GAGVSQSPRYKVTKRGQDVALRCDPISGHVSLYWYRQALGQGPEFLTYFNYEAQQDKSGLPNDRFSAERPEGSISTLTIQRTEQRDSAMYRCASSLIPSSSYEQYFGPGTRLTVT.

The V gene is TRBV6-6, the J gene TRBJ2-3; D not certain. In germline, CDR1 is MNHNY, CDR2 SVGAGI (reference sequence). Trimming took 8 bases from V and 7 from J, leaving 7 bases between them. This CDR3 comprises 10 residues. The CDR3 here is CASPDNTQYF. The DNA for the CDR3 is TGTGCCAGCCCCGATAATACGCAGTATTTT.

This sequence joins TRBV6-4 and TRBJ1-2, with D unresolved. The CDR3 length is 13 residues. Trimming pared 2 bases from V and 6 bases from J, leaving 10 bases between. In germline, CDR1 is MRHNA, CDR2 SNTAGT. The CDR3 reads CASSDRVVDGYTF. DNA for the CDR3: TGTGCCAGCAGTGACAGGGTGGTAGATGGCTACACCTTC.